The following is a T cell receptor beta chain sequence with its context. The CDR3 consists of 14 residues. The V end was cut by 3 bases, the J end by 0 bases, with 9 bases between. The germline gives CDR1 LNHDA, CDR2 SQIVND (reference sequence). Assay: immunoSEQ multiplex PCR; the TCRdb copy retains only in-frame clones and omits some. The table lists more than 250,000 clones, around four fifths of them singletons. The data derive from a study of blood T cell repertoires in COVID-19. Source material: peripheral blood. The chain links TRBV19 to TRBJ2-7; D may be TRBD1 (5 bases). This TCR came from a man aged 55-75 years who had recovered from COVID-19. In nucleotides, the CDR3 is TGTGCCAGTAGTATGGTAGGGGCCTCCTACGAGCAGTACTTC. Residues: CASSMVGASYEQYF.